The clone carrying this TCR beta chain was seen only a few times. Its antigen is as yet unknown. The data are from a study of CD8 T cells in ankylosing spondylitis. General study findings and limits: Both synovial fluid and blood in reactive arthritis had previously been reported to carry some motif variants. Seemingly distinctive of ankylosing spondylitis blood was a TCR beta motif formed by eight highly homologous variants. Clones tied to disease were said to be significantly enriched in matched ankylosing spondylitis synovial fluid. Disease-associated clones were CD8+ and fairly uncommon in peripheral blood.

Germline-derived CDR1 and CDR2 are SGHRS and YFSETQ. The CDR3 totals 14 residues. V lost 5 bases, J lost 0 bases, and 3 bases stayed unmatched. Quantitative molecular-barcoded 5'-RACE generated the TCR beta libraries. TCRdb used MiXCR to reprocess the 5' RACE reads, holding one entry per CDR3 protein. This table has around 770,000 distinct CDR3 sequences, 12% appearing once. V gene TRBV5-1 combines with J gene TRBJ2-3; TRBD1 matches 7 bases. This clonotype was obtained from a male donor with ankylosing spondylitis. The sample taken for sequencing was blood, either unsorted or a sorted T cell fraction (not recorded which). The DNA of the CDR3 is TGCGCCAGCAGACAGGGGTTGAGCACAGATACGCAGTATTTT. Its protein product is CASRQGLSTDTQYF. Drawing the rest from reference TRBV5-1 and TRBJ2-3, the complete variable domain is KAGVTQTPRYLIKTRGQQVTLSCSPISGHRSVSWYQQTPGQGLQFLFEYFSETQRNKGNFPGRFSGRQFSNSRSEMNVSTLELGDSALYLCASRQGLSTDTQYFGPGTRLTVL.